The rows below give T cell receptor beta chains drawn from one sample of a study of breast tumors, draining lymph nodes, adjacent tissues. TCRdb recomputed calls from the multiplex PCR reads with MiXCR, one row per CDR3 protein. The sample holds approximately 280,000 distinct CDR3 sequences; roughly 30% are singletons and the top ten take 0.85% to 1.3%. Sequencing input: axillary lymph node tissue. These TCRs come from a female donor with breast cancer. Some clones in this sample may be carry-over from other donors' samples. CDR3s include the opening cysteine and the closing phenylalanine or tryptophan. The order of the fields is V gene, J gene, CDR3 protein.

>TRBV6-6|TRBJ1-4
CASTQTAQNEKLFF
>TRBV6-5|TRBJ1-2
CASSHSGPEDYGYTF
>TRBV19|TRBJ2-1
CASSTPGGGYSYNEQFF
>TRBV30|TRBJ2-3
CAWSGGLAGIDTQYF
>TRBV3-1|TRBJ2-2
CASSQGTPTGELFF
>TRBV6-2/TRBV6-3|TRBJ2-3
CASSLHRMGTQYF
>TRBV5-6|TRBJ2-7
CASSTTDRGTVHEQYF
>TRBV11-2|TRBJ2-2
CASSPPTGELFF
>TRBV5-5|TRBJ1-2
CASSPQTGNYGYTF
>TRBV9|TRBJ2-3
CASSVGLAAPHRTDTQYF
>TRBV15|TRBJ2-3
CATSRSFGDSTDTRYF
>TRBV6-5|TRBJ2-5
CASSYWRGLQETQYF
>TRBV7-2|TRBJ2-1
CASSRGEREGIYNEQFF
>TRBV19|TRBJ1-2
CASWTGEGGYTF
>TRBV19|TRBJ2-4
CASSMGQDGNIQYF
>TRBV6-5|TRBJ2-1
CASSHGWAGADEQFF
>TRBV6-4|TRBJ2-7
CASSVLGLGSYEQYF
>TRBV29-1|TRBJ2-1
CSAKTGPSLAGGYNEQFF
>TRBV6-4|TRBJ2-1
CASSDSGTGFFNEQFF
>TRBV6-2/TRBV6-3|TRBJ2-1
CASSQLGSPYNEQLF
>TRBV20-1|TRBJ2-3
CSAMTSGTYNEQYF
>TRBV10-3|TRBJ2-3
CATGPRTSGGYTQYF
>TRBV28|TRBJ2-1
CASSSHRMSSYNEQFF
>TRBV6-6|TRBJ2-1
CASSYYGAGYNEQFF
>TRBV25-1|TRBJ1-2
CASSLGGDSGVYYGYTF
>TRBV4-1|TRBJ1-5
CASSQESGTANQPQHF
>TRBV15|TRBJ2-6
CATSNGAGANVLTF
>TRBV25-1|TRBJ2-1
CASGIYNEQFF
>TRBV2|TRBJ1-6
CATTPGQGLSPLHF
>TRBV2|TRBJ2-7
CASGREGISYEQYF
>TRBV6-1|TRBJ2-7
CASSDPGLAANYEQYF
>TRBV7-3|TRBJ2-1
CASSFLPSGRVDEQFF
>TRBV10-1|TRBJ1-5
CASSEGLNQPQHF
>TRBV7-3|TRBJ2-1
CASSLGATSLRGEQFF
>TRBV15|TRBJ2-2
CATSNRAGELFF
>TRBV4-1|TRBJ2-7
CASSPSTSGSYEQYF
>TRBV5-1|TRBJ2-5
CASSSPGQAETQYF
>TRBV10-3|TRBJ1-6
CAIGFGDSPLHF
>TRBV10-3|TRBJ1-2
CAISESTGGTNYGYTF
>TRBV7-9|TRBJ2-7
CASSLVGGLGQYF
>TRBV27|TRBJ2-1
CASSPTRILPNEQFF
>TRBV12-3/TRBV12-4|TRBJ1-6
CASSQGFSPLHF
>TRBV19|TRBJ1-2
CASSGNRVEGYGYTF
>TRBV12-5|TRBJ1-1
CASGLLQGHPGAFF
>TRBV29-1|TRBJ2-2
CSPGRRNTGELFF
>TRBV5-6|TRBJ2-5
CASSPGMAGRRGETQYF